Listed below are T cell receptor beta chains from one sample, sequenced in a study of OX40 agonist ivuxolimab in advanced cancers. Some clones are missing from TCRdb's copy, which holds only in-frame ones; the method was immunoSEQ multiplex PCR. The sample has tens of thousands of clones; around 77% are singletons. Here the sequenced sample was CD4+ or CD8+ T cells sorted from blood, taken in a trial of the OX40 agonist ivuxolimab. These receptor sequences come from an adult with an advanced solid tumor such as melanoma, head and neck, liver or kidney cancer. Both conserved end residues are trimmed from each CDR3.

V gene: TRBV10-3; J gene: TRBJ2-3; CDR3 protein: AISAGQGADTQY
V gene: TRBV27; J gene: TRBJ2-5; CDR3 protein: ASSLSRGETQY
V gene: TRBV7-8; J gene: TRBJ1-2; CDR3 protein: ASGLPNYGYT
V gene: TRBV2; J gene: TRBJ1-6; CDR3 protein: ASSEWETTAYNSPLH
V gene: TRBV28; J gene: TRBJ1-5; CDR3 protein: ASSLDTHSNQPQH
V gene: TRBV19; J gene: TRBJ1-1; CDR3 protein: ASSLMGVGEAF
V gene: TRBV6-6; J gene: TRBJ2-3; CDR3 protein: ASSYSRLALADTQY
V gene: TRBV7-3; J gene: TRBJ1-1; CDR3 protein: ASSQGGGTEAF
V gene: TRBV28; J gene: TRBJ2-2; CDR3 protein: ASSAIQLPRELF
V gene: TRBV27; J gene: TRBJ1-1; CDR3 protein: ASSLFDPNTEAF
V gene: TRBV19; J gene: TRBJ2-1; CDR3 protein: ASSNEQGFGSYNEQF
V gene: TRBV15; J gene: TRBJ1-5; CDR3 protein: ATSSSGPHQPQH
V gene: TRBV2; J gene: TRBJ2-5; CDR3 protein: ASSSVTLSETQY
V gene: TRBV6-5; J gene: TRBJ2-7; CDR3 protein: ATRQGAAYEQY
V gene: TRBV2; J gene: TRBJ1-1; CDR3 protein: ASRRTGPYTEAF
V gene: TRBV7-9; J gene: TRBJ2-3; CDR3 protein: ASSSDRAADTQY
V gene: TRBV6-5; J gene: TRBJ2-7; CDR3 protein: ASSYGQTGHYEQY
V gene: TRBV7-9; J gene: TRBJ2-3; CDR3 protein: ASSFGGDTQY
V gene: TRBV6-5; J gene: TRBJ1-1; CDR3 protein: ASSYSTGQITEAF
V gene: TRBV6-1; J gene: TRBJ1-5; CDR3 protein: ASRQGGGNQPQH
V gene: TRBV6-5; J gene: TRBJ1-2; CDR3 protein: ASSYSGRDGYT
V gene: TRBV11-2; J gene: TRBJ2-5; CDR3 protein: ASSLGLETQY
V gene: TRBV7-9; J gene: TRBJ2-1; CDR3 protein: ASSPGLEQF
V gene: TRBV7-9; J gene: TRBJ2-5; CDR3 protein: ASSSPYRDQETQY
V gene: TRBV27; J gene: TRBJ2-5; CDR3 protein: ASSFGTGPQETQY
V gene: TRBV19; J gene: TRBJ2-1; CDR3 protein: ASSMASGRIDEQF
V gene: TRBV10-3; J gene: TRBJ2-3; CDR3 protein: AISESIGLAEDTQY
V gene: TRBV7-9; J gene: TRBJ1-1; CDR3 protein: ASSLGGIEAF
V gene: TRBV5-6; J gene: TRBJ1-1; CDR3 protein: ASSWGDTEAF
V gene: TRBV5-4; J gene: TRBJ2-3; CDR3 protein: ASSLGPADTQY
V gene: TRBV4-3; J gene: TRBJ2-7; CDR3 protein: ASSQGRYMGEQY
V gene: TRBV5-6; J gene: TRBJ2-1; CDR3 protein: ASSRLAGVDEQF
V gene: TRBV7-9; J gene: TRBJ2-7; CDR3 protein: ASSPSSHEQY
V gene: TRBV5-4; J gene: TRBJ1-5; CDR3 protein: ASSTDIDQPQH
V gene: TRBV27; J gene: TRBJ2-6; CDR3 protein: ASSPLSTLSGANVLT
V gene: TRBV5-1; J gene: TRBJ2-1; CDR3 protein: ASSLAFMEASKGPSSYNEQF
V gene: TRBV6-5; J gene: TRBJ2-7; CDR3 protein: ASTNGQTLSYEQY
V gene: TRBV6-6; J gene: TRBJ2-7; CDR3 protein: ASSAGGFSYEQY
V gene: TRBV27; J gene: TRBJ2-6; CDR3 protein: ASSLSSGANVLT
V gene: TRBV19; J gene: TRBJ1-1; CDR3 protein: ASSLGHPNTEAF
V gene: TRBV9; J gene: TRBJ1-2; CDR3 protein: ASSVAEAPQWGYT
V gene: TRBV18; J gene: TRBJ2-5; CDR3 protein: ASSLQEYQETQY
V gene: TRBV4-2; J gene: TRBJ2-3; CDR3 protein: ASSQYSTDTQY
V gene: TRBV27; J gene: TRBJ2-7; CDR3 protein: ASRRPQQGPHEQY
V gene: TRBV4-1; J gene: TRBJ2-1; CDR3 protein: ASSQRVRLAEYNEQF
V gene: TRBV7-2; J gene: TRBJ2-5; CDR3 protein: ASSLVATQETQY
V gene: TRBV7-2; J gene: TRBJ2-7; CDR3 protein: ASSLRSGEQY